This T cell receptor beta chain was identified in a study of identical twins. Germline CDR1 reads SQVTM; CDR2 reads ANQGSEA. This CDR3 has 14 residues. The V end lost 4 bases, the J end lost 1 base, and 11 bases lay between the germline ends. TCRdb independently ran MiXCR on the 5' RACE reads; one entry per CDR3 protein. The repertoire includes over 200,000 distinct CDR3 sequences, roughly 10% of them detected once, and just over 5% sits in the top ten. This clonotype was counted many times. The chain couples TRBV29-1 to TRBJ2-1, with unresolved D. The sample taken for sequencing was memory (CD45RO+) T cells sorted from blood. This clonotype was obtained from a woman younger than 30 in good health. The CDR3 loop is CSVVHDLSYNEQFF. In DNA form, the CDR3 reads TGCAGCGTTGTGCACGACCTATCCTACAATGAGCAGTTCTTC.